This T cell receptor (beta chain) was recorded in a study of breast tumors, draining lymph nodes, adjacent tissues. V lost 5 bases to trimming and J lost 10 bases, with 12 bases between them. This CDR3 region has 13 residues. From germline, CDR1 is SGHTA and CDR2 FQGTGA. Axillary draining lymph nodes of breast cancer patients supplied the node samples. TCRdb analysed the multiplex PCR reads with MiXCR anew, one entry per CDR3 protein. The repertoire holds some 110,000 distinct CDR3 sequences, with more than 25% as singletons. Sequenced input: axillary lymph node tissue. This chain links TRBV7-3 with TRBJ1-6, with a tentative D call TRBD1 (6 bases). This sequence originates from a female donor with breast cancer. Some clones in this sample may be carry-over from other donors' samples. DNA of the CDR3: TGTGCCAGCAGCCCAGGGGTCAGCTCACCCCTCCACTTT. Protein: CASSPGVSSPLHF.